This T cell receptor beta chain originates from a study of T cell responses to AZD1222 COVID-19 vaccine. The analysis combined second doses at about 4 or about 12 weeks. The method was immunoSEQ multiplex PCR; TCRdb's version includes in-frame clones alone and lacks a portion of them. The table has over 90,000 clones, approximately 88% seen once; the top ten hold around 10%. This CDR3 has 13 residues. J lost 3 bases, V lost 6 bases, and 5 bases had no gene match. Germline loops: CDR1 MNHEY, CDR2 SVGAGI. The chain couples TRBV6-5 to TRBJ2-7; 7 bases align to TRBD1. The receptor comes from an adult who received the AZD1222 COVID-19 vaccine. The material sequenced was peripheral blood, taken 28 days after the second AZD1222 dose. The CDR3 sequence: CASRPGQSYEQYF. CDR3 nucleotides: TGTGCCAGCAGACCGGGACAGAGCTACGAGCAGTACTTC.